Here is one T cell receptor beta chain with its context. A J-beta primer mix and a sample-barcoded 5' primer were used in a second PCR of roughly 7 to 12 cycles. TCRdb re-called the 5' RACE reads through MiXCR, storing one row per CDR3 protein. This table holds roughly 560,000 distinct CDR3 sequences, 24% found once. This record comes from a study of blood T cells in healthy people across ages. Per germline, CDR1 DFQATT and CDR2 SNEGSKA (reference sequence). Trimming shortened V by 6 bases and J by 5 bases, and 28 bases separated the two germline ends. CDR3 length equals 17 residues. These data also featured in a second study, about T cells of mothers and their children.

The TCR sequence derives from a boy between 5 and 17 years old in good health. This chain uses TRBV20-1 with TRBJ2-5, with D perhaps being TRBD1 or TRBD2 (5 bases each). What was sequenced was blood. CDR3 residues: CSATRTRGVPSSETQYF. The DNA for the CDR3 is TGCAGTGCCACGAGAACTAGAGGGGTACCTTCATCCGAGACCCAGTACTTC.